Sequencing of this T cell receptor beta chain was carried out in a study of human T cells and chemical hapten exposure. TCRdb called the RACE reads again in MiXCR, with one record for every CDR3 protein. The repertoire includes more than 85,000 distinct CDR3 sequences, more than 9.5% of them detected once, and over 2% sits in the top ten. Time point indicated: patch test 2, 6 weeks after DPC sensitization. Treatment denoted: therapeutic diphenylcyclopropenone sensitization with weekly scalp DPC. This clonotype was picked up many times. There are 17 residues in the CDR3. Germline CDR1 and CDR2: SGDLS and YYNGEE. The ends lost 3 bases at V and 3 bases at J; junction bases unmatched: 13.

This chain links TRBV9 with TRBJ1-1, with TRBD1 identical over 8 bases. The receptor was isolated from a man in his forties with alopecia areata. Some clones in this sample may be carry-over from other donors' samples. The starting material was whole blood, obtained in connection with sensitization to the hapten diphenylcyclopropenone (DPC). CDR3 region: CASSEALTGGGYTEAFF. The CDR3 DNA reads TGTGCCAGCAGCGAAGCACTTACAGGGGGGGGATACACTGAAGCTTTCTTT.